This T cell receptor (beta chain) was sequenced for a study of Ad26.COV2.S vaccination and SARS-CoV-2 variants. Whole-study context: Ad26.COV2.S was injected intramuscularly once or twice, 56 days apart.

The CDR3 sequence is 14 residues long. J lost 4 bases, V lost 5 bases, and 4 bases had no gene match. Germline assignment: CDR1 SNHLY and CDR2 FYNNEI. Study-level points and caveats: Quantification of TCR breadth and depth may have yielded underestimates of total T cell responses.

This sample's treatment: roughly 19 received Ad26.COV2.S at low or high dose, single or two shots; several received placebo; per-sample allocation not given. Samples analyzed were those drawn on day 63 after the first vaccine or placebo injection. Based in Boston, the donor was an adult of 18-55 years. Repertoires were generated with immunoSEQ multiplex PCR, while TCRdb's copy carries only in-frame clones and drops some. The table lists fewer than 400,000 clones, 85% to 90% of them singletons. A note on this clone: Its antigen is currently unknown.

The receptor was derived from a person aged 18-60 years who received the Ad26.COV2.S COVID-19 vaccine or a placebo. The sequencing used peripheral blood, collected in a trial of Ad26.COV2.S vaccine versus placebo. The chain links TRBV2 to TRBJ1-2; TRBD1 agrees at 10 bases. The CDR3 reads CASSPDRGGYGYTF. For the CDR3, the DNA is TGTGCCAGCAGTCCGGACAGGGGGGGCTATGGCTACACCTTC.